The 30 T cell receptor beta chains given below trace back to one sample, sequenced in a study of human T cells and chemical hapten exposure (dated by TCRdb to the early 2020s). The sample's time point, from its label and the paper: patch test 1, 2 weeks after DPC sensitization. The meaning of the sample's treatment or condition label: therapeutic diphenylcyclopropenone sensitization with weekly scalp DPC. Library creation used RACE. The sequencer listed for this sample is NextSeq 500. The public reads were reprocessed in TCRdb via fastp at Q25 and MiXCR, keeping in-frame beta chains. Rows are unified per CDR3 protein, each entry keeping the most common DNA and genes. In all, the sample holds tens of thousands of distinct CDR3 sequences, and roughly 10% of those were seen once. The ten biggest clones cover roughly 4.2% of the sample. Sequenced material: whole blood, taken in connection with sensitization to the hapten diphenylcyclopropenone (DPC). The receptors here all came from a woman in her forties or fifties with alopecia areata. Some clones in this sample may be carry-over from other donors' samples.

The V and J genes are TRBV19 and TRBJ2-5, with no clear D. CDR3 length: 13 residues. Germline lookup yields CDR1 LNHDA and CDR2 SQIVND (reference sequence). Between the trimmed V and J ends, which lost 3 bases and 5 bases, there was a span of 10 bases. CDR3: CASSIYLGETQYF. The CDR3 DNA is TGTGCCAGTAGTATCTATCTCGGTGAGACCCAGTACTTC.

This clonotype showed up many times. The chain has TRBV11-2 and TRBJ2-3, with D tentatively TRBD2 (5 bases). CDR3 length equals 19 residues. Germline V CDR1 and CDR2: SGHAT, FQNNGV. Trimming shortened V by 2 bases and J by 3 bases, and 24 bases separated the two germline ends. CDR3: CASSLRSGRITTGTDTQYF. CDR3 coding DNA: TGTGCCAGCAGCTTAAGATCGGGAAGAATCACCACTGGAACAGATACGCAGTATTTT.

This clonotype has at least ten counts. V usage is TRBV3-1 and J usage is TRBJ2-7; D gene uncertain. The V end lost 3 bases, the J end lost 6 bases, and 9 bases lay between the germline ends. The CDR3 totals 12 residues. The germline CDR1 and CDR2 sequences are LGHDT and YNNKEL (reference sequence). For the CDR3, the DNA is TGTGCCAGCAGCCAGACAAGTCGCGAGCAGTACTTC. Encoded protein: CASSQTSREQYF.

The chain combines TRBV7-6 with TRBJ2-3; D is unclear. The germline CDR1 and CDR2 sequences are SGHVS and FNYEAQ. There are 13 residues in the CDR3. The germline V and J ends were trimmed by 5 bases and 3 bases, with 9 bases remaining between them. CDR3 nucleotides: TGTGCCAGCAGCCCCATTTTTACAGATACGCAGTATTTT. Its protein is CASSPIFTDTQYF.

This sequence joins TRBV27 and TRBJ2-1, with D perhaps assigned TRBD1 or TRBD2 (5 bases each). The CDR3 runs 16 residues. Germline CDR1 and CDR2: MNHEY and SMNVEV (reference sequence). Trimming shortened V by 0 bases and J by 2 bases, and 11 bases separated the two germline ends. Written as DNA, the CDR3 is TGTGCCAGCAGTTTATCCCCAATGGGACCCTACAATGAGCAGTTCTTC. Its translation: CASSLSPMGPYNEQFF.

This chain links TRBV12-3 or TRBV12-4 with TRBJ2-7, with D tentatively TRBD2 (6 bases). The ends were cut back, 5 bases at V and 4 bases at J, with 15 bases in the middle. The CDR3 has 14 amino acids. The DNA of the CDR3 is TGTGCCAGCAGTCCCCCAGGAGGGGTTTACGAGCAGTACTTC. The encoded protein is CASSPPGGVYEQYF.

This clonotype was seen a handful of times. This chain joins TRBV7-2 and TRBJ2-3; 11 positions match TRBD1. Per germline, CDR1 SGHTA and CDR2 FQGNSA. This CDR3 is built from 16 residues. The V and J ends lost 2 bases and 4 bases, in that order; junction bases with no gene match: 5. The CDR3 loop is CASSLMGQGVADTQYF. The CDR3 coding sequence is TGTGCCAGCAGCTTAATGGGACAGGGGGTAGCAGATACGCAGTATTTT. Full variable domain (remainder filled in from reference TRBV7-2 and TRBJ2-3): GAGVSQSPSNKVTEKGKDVELRCDPISGHTALYWYRQSLGQGLEFLIYFQGNSAPDKSGLPSDRFSAERTGGSVSTLTIQRTQQEDSAVYLCASSLMGQGVADTQYFGPGTRLTVL.

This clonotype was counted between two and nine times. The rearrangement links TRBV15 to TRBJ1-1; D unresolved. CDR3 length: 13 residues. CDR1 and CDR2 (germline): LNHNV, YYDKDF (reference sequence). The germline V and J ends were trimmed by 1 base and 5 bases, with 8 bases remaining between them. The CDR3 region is CATSRVMGTEAFF. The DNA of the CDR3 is TGTGCCACCAGCAGAGTAATGGGGACTGAAGCTTTCTTT. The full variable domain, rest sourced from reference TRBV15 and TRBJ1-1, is DAMVIQNPRYQVTQFGKPVTLSCSQTLNHNVMYWYQQKSSQAPKLLFHYYDKDFNNEADTPDNFQSRRPNTSFCFLDIRSPGLGDTAMYLCATSRVMGTEAFFGQGTRLTVV.

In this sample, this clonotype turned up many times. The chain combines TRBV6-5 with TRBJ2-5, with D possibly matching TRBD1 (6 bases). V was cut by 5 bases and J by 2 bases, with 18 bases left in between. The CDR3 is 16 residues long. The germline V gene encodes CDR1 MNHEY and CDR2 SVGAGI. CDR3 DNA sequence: TGTGCCAGCAGTCCAATCCGTACGACAGGACAAGAGACCCAGTACTTC. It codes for CASSPIRTTGQETQYF.

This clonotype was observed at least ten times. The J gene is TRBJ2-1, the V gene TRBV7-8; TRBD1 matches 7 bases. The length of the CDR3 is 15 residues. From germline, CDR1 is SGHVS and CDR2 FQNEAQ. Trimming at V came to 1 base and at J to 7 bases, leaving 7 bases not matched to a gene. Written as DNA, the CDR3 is TGTGCCAGCAGCTTAGAAAGGGGGCCAGGTAATGAGCAGTTCTTC. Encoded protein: CASSLERGPGNEQFF.

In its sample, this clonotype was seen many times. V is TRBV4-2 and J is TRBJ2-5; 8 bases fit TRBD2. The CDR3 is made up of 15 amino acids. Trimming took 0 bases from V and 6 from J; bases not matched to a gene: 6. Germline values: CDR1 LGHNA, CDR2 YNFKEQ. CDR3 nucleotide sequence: TGTGCCAGCAGCCAAGATGCGGGGGGTCGTAAGACCCAGTACTTC. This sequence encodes CASSQDAGGRKTQYF.

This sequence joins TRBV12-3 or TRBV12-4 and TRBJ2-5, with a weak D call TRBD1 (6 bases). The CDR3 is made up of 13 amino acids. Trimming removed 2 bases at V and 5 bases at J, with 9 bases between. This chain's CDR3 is CASSLRQGETQYF. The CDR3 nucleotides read TGTGCCAGCAGTTTAAGGCAGGGGGAGACCCAGTACTTC.

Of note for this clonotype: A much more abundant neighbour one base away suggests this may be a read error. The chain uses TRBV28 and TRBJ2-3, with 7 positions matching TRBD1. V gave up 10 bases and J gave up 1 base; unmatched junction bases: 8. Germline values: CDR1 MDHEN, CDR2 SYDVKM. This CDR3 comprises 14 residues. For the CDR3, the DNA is TGTGCCAACAAGGTTACAGGGGGCACAGATACGCAGTATTTT. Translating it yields CANKVTGGTDTQYF.

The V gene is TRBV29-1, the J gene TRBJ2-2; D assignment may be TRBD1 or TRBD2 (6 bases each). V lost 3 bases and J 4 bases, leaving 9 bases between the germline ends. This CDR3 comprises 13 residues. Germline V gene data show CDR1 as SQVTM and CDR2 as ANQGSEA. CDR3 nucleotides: TGCAGCGTTGACAGGGGAGGCACCGGGGAGCTGTTTTTT. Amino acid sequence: CSVDRGGTGELFF.

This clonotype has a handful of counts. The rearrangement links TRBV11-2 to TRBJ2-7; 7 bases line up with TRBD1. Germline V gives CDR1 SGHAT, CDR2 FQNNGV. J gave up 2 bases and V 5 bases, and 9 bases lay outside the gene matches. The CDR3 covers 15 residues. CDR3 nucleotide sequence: TGTGCCAGCAGCCTTGGACAGGTCCTAACCTACGAGCAGTACTTC. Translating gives CASSLGQVLTYEQYF.

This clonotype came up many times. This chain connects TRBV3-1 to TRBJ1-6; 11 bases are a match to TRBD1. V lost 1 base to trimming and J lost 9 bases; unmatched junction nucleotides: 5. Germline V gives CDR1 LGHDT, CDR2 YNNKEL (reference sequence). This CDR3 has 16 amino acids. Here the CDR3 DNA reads TGTGCCAGCAGCCAAGGTTCCGGGACAGGGGGTTCACCCCTCCACTTT. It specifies CASSQGSGTGGSPLHF.

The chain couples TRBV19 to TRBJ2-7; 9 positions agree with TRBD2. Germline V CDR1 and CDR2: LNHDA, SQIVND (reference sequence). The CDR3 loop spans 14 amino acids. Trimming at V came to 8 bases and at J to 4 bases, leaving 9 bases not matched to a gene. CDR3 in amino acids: CASSRASGDYEQYF. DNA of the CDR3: TGTGCCAGTTCCCGGGCTAGCGGGGATTACGAGCAGTACTTC.

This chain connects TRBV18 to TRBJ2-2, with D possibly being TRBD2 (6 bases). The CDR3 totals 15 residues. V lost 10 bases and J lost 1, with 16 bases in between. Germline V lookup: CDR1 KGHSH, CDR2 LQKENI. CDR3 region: CATYRGELNTGELFF. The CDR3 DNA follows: TGTGCCACCTACCGCGGGGAATTGAACACCGGGGAGCTGTTTTTT.

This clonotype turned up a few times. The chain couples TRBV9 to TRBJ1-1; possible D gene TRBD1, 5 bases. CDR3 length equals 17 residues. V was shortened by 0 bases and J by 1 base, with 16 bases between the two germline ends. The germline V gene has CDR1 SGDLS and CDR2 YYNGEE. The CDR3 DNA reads TGTGCCAGCAGCGTAGGGGGGACCGCTCGACCGAACACTGAAGCTTTCTTT. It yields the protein CASSVGGTARPNTEAFF. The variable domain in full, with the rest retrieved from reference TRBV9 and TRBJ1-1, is DSGVTQTPKHLITATGQRVTLRCSPRSGDLSVYWYQQSLDQGLQFLIQYYNGEERAKGNILERFSAQQFPDLHSELNLSSLELGDSALYFCASSVGGTARPNTEAFFGQGTRLTVV.

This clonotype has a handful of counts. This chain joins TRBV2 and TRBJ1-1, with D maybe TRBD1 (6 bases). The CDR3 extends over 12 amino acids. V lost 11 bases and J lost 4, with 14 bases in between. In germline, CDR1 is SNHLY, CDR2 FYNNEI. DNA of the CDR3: TGTGCCGGCCGGGGGGCCAGCACTGAAGCTTTCTTT. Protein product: CAGRGASTEAFF.

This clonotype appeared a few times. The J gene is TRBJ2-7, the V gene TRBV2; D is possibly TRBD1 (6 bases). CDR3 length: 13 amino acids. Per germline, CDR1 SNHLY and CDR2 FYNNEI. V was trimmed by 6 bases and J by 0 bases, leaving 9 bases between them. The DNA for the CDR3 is TGTGCCAGCAGCAGGGACACCTCCTACGAGCAGTACTTC. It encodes CASSRDTSYEQYF.

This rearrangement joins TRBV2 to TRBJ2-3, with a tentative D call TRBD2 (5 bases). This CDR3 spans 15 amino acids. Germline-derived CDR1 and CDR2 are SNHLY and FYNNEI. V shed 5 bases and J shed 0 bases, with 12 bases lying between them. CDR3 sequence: CASSLSASSTDTQYF. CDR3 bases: TGTGCCAGCAGTCTTAGCGCGTCTAGCACAGATACGCAGTATTTT.

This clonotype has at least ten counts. CDR3 residues: CASSLSPADTQYF. As DNA, the CDR3 is TGTGCCAGCAGCTTGAGTCCCGCCGATACGCAGTATTTT. The chain has TRBV7-3 and TRBJ2-3; D is unresolved. Germline CDR1 and CDR2: SGHTA and FQGTGA. The CDR3 totals 13 residues. Deletions cut 3 bases from V and 6 bases from J, with 10 bases between.

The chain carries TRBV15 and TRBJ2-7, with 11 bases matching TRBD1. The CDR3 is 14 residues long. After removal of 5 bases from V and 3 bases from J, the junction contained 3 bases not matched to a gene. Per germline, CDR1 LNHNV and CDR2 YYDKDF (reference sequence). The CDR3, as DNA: TGTGCCACCAGCCGGGGACAGGGGGACTACGAGCAGTACTTC. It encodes CATSRGQGDYEQYF.

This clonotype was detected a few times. The chain's CDR3 is CSVDSGNTQYF. CDR3 coding DNA: TGCAGCGTTGACAGCGGCAATACGCAGTATTTT. The chain combines TRBV29-1 with TRBJ2-3; D is perhaps TRBD2 (5 bases). Per germline, CDR1 SQVTM and CDR2 ANQGSEA. The germline V and J ends were trimmed by 3 bases and 7 bases, with 8 bases remaining between them. The CDR3 is made up of 11 amino acids.

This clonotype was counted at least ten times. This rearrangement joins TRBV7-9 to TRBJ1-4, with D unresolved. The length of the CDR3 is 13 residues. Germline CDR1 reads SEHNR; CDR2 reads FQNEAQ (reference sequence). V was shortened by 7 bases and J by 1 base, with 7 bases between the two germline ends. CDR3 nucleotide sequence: TGTGCCAGCACGGTGGGAACTAATGAAAAACTGTTTTTT. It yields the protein CASTVGTNEKLFF.

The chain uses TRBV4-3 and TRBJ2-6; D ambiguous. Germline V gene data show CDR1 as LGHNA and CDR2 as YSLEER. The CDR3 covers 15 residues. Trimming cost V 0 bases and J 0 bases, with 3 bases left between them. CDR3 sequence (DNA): TGCGCCAGCAGCCAAGAACCCTCTGGGGCCAACGTCCTGACTTTC. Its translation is CASSQEPSGANVLTF.

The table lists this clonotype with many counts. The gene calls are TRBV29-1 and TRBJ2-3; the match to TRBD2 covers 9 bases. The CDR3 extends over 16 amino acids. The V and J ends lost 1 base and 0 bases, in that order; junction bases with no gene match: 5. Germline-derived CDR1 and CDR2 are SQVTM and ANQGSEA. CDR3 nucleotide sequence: TGCAGCGTTGAAGGCGGGAGGGCCTTGAGCACAGATACGCAGTATTTT. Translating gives CSVEGGRALSTDTQYF.

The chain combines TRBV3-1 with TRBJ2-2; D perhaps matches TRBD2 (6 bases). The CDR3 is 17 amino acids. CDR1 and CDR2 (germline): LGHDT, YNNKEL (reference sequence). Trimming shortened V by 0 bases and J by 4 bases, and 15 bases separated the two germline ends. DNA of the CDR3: TGTGCCAGCAGCCAAGATCGTAACGGGGGTTTCACCGGGGAGCTGTTTTTT. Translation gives CASSQDRNGGFTGELFF.

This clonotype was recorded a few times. In nucleotides, the CDR3 is TGCGCCAGCAGCTTGACAGGGAGTAACACTGAAGCTTTCTTT. This gives the protein CASSLTGSNTEAFF. The chain links TRBV5-1 to TRBJ1-1; perhaps TRBD1 as D (6 bases). V shed 1 base and J shed 2 bases, with 9 bases lying between them. Per the germline V gene, CDR1 is SGHRS and CDR2 is YFSETQ. The CDR3 extends over 14 amino acids.